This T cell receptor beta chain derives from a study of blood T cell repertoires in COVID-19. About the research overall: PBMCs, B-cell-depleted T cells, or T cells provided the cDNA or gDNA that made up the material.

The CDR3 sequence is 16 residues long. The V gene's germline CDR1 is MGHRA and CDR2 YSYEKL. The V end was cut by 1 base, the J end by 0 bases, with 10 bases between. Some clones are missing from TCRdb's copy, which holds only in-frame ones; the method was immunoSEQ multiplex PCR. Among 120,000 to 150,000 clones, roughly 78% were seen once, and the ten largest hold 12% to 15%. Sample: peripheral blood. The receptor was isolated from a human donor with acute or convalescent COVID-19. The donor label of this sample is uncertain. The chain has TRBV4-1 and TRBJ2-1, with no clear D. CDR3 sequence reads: CASSQVTGRSYNEQFF. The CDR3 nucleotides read TGCGCCAGCAGCCAAGTTACCGGTCGCTCCTACAATGAGCAGTTCTTC.